This is a list of T cell receptor beta chains from one sample in a study of control samples from healthy donors and cancer patients. Libraries were prepared by immunoSEQ multiplex PCR; TCRdb keeps only in-frame clonotypes and omits some of them. Of some 130,000 clones in the sample, about 93% are singletons; the top ten hold about 1.5%. Sequenced: PBMCs. Receptor source: a man in his fifties with head and neck cancer. Both conserved end residues are part of each CDR3. The D gene is left open where the match is weak. Clone size is not always given. Where it is, it says once, few, many or a class for expanded clones.

clone size	V gene	D gene	J gene	CDR3 length	CDR3 protein	CDR3 DNA
.	TRBV30	.	TRBJ2-1	12	CAWSDRFNEQFF	TGTGCCTGGAGTGACCGATTCAATGAGCAGTTCTTC
.	TRBV3-1/TRBV3-2	.	TRBJ2-1	11	CASSQGNEQFF	TGTGCCAGCAGCCAGGGGAATGAGCAGTTCTTC
.	TRBV25-1	.	TRBJ1-2	12	CASRKGNYGYTF	TGTGCCAGCAGGAAGGGGAACTATGGCTACACCTTC
.	TRBV15	.	TRBJ2-3	16	CATSRDKTASTDTQYF	TGTGCCACCAGCAGAGATAAAACGGCAAGCACAGATACGCAGTATTTT
.	TRBV4-1	.	TRBJ1-1	15	CASSQDSSMNTEAFF	TGCGCCAGCAGCCAAGATTCGTCAATGAACACTGAAGCTTTCTTT
.	TRBV28	.	TRBJ1-2	13	CASSILGGYGYTF	TGTGCCAGCAGTATACTCGGGGGCTATGGCTACACCTTC
.	TRBV6-5	.	TRBJ2-5	15	CASQLGGVKKETQYF	TGTGCCAGCCAATTAGGAGGAGTAAAAAAAGAGACCCAGTACTTC
.	TRBV5-8	.	TRBJ1-1	15	CASSPRTDANTEAFF	TGTGCCAGCAGCCCCCGGACAGATGCAAACACTGAAGCTTTCTTT
.	TRBV6-5	.	TRBJ1-1	14	CASSLGGGNTEAFF	TGTGCCAGCAGTTTGGGGGGGGGTAACACTGAAGCTTTCTTT
.	TRBV6-5	TRBD2	TRBJ2-5	15	CASRLAGGPGETQYF	TGTGCCAGCAGGCTAGCGGGGGGGCCGGGGGAGACCCAGTACTTC
.	TRBV2	.	TRBJ2-7	14	CASSRAVEGYEQYF	TGTGCCAGCAGCCGGGCCGTAGAGGGGTACGAGCAGTACTTC
.	TRBV14	.	TRBJ1-3	15	CASSPPRQKGNTIYF	TGTGCCAGCAGCCCCCCTCGACAGAAGGGAAACACCATATATTTT
.	TRBV6-5	.	TRBJ1-6	14	CASSRTEINSPLHF	TGTGCCAGCAGTCGCACGGAGATTAATTCACCCCTCCACTTT
.	TRBV7-2	.	TRBJ2-3	12	CASSLVGDTQYF	TGTGCCAGCAGCTTAGTGGGGGATACGCAGTATTTT
.	TRBV3-1/TRBV3-2	.	TRBJ1-1	16	CASSQVGSGLNTEAFF	TGTGCCAGCAGCCAAGTAGGGTCAGGGCTGAACACTGAAGCTTTCTTT
.	TRBV11-3	.	TRBJ2-2	13	CASSLGILGELFF	TGTGCCAGCAGCTTAGGCATTCTAGGGGAGCTGTTTTTT
.	TRBV28	.	TRBJ2-3	14	CASSPILARVEQYF	TGTGCCAGCAGTCCAATCCTAGCGAGGGTGGAGCAGTATTTT
.	TRBV7-2	.	TRBJ2-2	15	CASSLGAGYSGELFF	TGTGCCAGCAGCTTAGGGGCAGGGTACAGCGGGGAGCTGTTTTTT
.	TRBV14	.	TRBJ1-1	17	CASSPKWGESQNTEAFF	TGTGCCAGCAGCCCGAAGTGGGGAGAGTCCCAGAACACTGAAGCTTTCTTT
.	TRBV28	TRBD1	TRBJ2-2	16	CASSTPQGANTGELFF	TGTGCCAGCAGTACACCCCAGGGGGCGAACACCGGGGAGCTGTTTTTT
once	TRBV4-1	.	TRBJ2-2	13	CASSLIATGELFF	TGCGCCAGCAGCCTAATTGCTACCGGGGAGCTGTTTTTT
.	TRBV7-9	.	TRBJ1-2	12	CASGDSNYGYTF	TGTGCATCTGGGGATTCTAACTATGGCTACACCTTC
.	TRBV7-2	TRBD1	TRBJ2-7	15	CASSFLTGTAYEQYF	TGTGCCAGCAGCTTCCTTACCGGGACAGCCTACGAGCAGTACTTC
.	TRBV28	TRBD1	TRBJ1-1	17	CASSLPTTGQGNTEAFF	TGTGCCAGCAGTTTGCCAACTACGGGACAGGGTAATACTGAAGCTTTCTTT
.	TRBV28	TRBD1	TRBJ1-2	15	CAIWARQGVGSGYTF	TGTGCCATCTGGGCTAGACAGGGGGTCGGCTCTGGCTACACCTTC
.	TRBV6-1	.	TRBJ2-5	16	CASSEARVALQETQYF	TGTGCCAGCAGTGAAGCGCGGGTAGCGTTACAGGAGACCCAGTACTTC
.	TRBV4-3	.	TRBJ2-1	14	CASSQDWRTGEQFF	TGCGCCAGCAGCCAAGACTGGAGGACGGGGGAGCAGTTCTTC
.	TRBV12-3/TRBV12-4	.	TRBJ1-5	13	CASMGRVSQPQHF	TGTGCCAGCATGGGTCGGGTAAGTCAGCCCCAGCATTTT
.	TRBV4-1	.	TRBJ1-3	15	CASTKPGASGNTIYF	TGCGCCAGTACTAAACCGGGGGCCTCTGGAAACACCATATATTTT
.	TRBV5-8	.	TRBJ1-5	15	CASSFGVWGNQPQHF	TGTGCCAGCAGCTTTGGCGTCTGGGGCAATCAGCCCCAGCATTTT
.	TRBV7-9	TRBD2	TRBJ2-7	14	CASSLVAGGGEQYF	TGTGCCAGCAGCTTAGTAGCGGGGGGTGGCGAGCAGTACTTC
.	TRBV15	.	TRBJ1-2	14	CATSRDQGQGPFTF	TGTGCCACCAGCAGAGATCAGGGGCAGGGGCCGTTCACCTTC
.	TRBV4-3	.	TRBJ2-7	15	CASSQVRGSGYEQYF	TGCGCCAGCAGCCAAGTTAGGGGGTCGGGATACGAGCAGTACTTC